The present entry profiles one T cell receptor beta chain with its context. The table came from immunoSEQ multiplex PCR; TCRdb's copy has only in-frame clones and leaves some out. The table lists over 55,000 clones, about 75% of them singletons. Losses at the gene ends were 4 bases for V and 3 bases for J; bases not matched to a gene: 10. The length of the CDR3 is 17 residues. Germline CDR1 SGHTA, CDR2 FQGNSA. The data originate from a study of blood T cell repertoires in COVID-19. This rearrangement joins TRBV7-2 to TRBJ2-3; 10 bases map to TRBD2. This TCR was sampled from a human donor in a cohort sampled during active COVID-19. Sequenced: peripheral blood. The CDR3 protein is CASSSSLAGGLTDTQYF. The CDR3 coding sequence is TGTGCCAGCAGCTCGTCTTTAGCGGGGGGCCTTACAGATACGCAGTATTTT. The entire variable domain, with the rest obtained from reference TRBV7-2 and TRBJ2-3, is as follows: GAGVSQSPSNKVTEKGKDVELRCDPISGHTALYWYRQSLGQGLEFLIYFQGNSAPDKSGLPSDRFSAERTGGSVSTLTIQRTQQEDSAVYLCASSSSLAGGLTDTQYFGPGTRLTVL.